This T cell receptor (beta chain) was profiled in a study of blood T cell repertoires in COVID-19 (TCRdb year 2020). Regarding the research as a whole: Collaborator samples came from the United States, Italy and Spain and covered acute and convalescent phases of COVID-19. The material from the prospective study consisted of cDNA or gDNA derived from T cells, B-cell-depleted T cells, or PBMCs. A freely available public database, intended as a resource for researchers studying the immune response to SARS-CoV-2, is where the repertoires were released. Samples came from the ongoing ImmuneRACE study (first 160 participants) plus 1,254 subjects from 6 global collaborators. Deeply sampled blood TCRbeta repertoires from subjects exposed to, actively infected with, or recovered from COVID-19 were included in the dataset. A de-identified subject ID, COVID-19 status, age in years and sex were almost always included in the sample metadata. HLA class I and class II types, where available, came from metadata supplied by the sample provider rather than from assay-based typing. Overall study results and their limits: The quantity of clinical and demographic metadata differed by source and by participant and was supplied without curation.

Turning to this clone: Its antigen remains unidentified. Base qualities were left out, and no much larger clone turns up one base away.

Participants in the prospective study were enrolled through a virtual design, were aged roughly 18 to 100 years, and lived in roughly 24 United States geographic areas. In the prospective study, participants were assigned to cohorts based on the clinical history participants reported in a screening survey and a study questionnaire. Exposed participants were defined as having been in contact with someone with a PCR-confirmed or clinician-diagnosed COVID-19 case within 2 weeks of study entry. Mobile phlebotomists in the prospective study collected whole blood, serum and a nasopharyngeal or oropharyngeal swab from every participant. Participants in the prospective study had the option to provide additional blood draws and questionnaires over an approximately 2-month period. Prospective study blood samples were shipped either frozen or at room temperature before DNA extraction. CDR1 LGHDT and CDR2 YNNKEL are derived from the germline V gene (reference sequence). Inclusive of the bounding cysteine and phenylalanine, the CDR3 is 18 residues long. The read is trimmed to its CDR3 DNA, 54 bases read in frame from base 1. V and J are truncated by 4 bases and 0 bases respectively, leaving an intervening sequence of 19 bases.

TCRbeta CDR3 regions were amplified from genomic DNA using the immunoSEQ Assay, a bias-controlled multiplex PCR. Per the authors' processing: The number of nucleated cells in each sample was estimated by amplification of reference gene primers within the assay. Sequence reads were collapsed and filtered to measure the absolute abundance of every unique TCRbeta CDR3 rearrangement. For each sample, productive Simpson clonality was calculated by taking the square root of Simpson's diversity index across productive rearrangements. What TCRdb holds here is the immuneACCESS table cut down to in-frame rearrangements. Part of the clones is not present; checked against another copy, under half of the missing clones reflect an unresolved V gene, and the others are unexplained. From that table come the V and J calls and clone size; the DNA was used to work out D and trimming. The sample profile shows about 220,000 clones; about 80% of them were found once. 4.8% of the sample goes to the ten largest clones.

The TCR sequence derives from a woman aged 50 to 60 who had been exposed to COVID-19. The chain employs TRBV3-1 (or the pseudogene TRBV3-2) and TRBJ2-1, and the D gene may be TRBD2, 6 bases matching. Sample: PBMCs or T cells enriched from blood (not recorded which). The DNA is TGTGCCAGCAGCCCCTTCGGGGCGGGGCGCCACTCCTACAATGAGCAGTTCTTC. The resulting protein is CASSPFGAGRHSYNEQFF.